Listed below are T cell receptor beta chains from one sample, sequenced in a study of identical twins. TCRdb reprocessed the 5' RACE reads with MiXCR, giving one entry per CDR3 protein. The profile shows hundreds of thousands of distinct CDR3 sequences, 7% to 7.5% of them singletons. The same sample was also used in a study of yellow fever vaccine responses in identical twins.

Material for sequencing was PBMCs. These receptors were collected from a woman under 30 in good health. CDR3s include the opening cysteine and the closing phenylalanine or tryptophan. A D gene is named only where the DNA matches it firmly. Expanded clones get a size class; other rows say once, few or many, or leave the size out.

clone_size: few
v_call: TRBV12-3/TRBV12-4
d_call: TRBD2
j_call: TRBJ2-6
cdr3_nt: TGTGCCAGCGGACGGGGGGGTCCTGGGGCCAACGTCCTGACTTTC
cdr3_aa: CASGRGGPGANVLTF

clone_size: NA
v_call: TRBV6-4
d_call: NA
j_call: TRBJ2-1
cdr3_nt: TGTGCCAGCAGTCCCCGTCCGGCGGGGAATGAGCAGTTCTTC
cdr3_aa: CASSPRPAGNEQFF

clone_size: many
v_call: TRBV12-3/TRBV12-4
d_call: NA
j_call: TRBJ1-6
cdr3_nt: TGTGCCAGCAGTTCCCGGACGGGGTATAATTCACCCCTCCACTTT
cdr3_aa: CASSSRTGYNSPLHF

clone_size: few
v_call: TRBV7-3
d_call: NA
j_call: TRBJ2-2
cdr3_nt: TGTGCCAGCAGCTTAACAGGGGGGCCGGGCACCGGGGAGCTGTTTTTT
cdr3_aa: CASSLTGGPGTGELFF

clone_size: NA
v_call: TRBV11-2
d_call: TRBD1
j_call: TRBJ2-2
cdr3_nt: TGTGCCAGCAGCTTAGGGTACTGGACAGGGAACACCGGGGAGCTGTTTTTT
cdr3_aa: CASSLGYWTGNTGELFF

clone_size: NA
v_call: TRBV10-2
d_call: NA
j_call: TRBJ2-5
cdr3_nt: TGCGCCAGCAGTGAGTGGACGGACTCCCGGTACTTC
cdr3_aa: CASSEWTDSRYF

clone_size: NA
v_call: TRBV6-1
d_call: TRBD2
j_call: TRBJ2-1
cdr3_nt: TGTGCCAGCAGTGAACCCCAAGGCGGGAGACCAATCTTC
cdr3_aa: CASSEPQGGRPIF

clone_size: NA
v_call: TRBV6-1
d_call: NA
j_call: TRBJ2-2
cdr3_nt: TGTGCGGCTCTTGGACAGCCGGAGGAGCTGTTTTTT
cdr3_aa: CAALGQPEELFF

clone_size: few
v_call: TRBV6-5
d_call: NA
j_call: TRBJ1-1
cdr3_nt: TGTGCCAGCAGTTACTCGGGGCTGACTTTCTTT
cdr3_aa: CASSYSGLTFF

clone_size: many
v_call: TRBV24-1
d_call: NA
j_call: TRBJ2-1
cdr3_nt: TGTGCCACCAGTGCTAGGAGCTCCTACAATGAGCAGTTCTTC
cdr3_aa: CATSARSSYNEQFF

clone_size: NA
v_call: TRBV2
d_call: TRBD1
j_call: TRBJ2-6
cdr3_nt: TGTGCCAGCAGGGGGACAGTCTCTGGGGCCAACGTCCTGACTTTC
cdr3_aa: CASRGTVSGANVLTF

clone_size: many
v_call: TRBV12-3/TRBV12-4
d_call: TRBD2
j_call: TRBJ2-2
cdr3_nt: TGTGCCAGCATCCTCAGACTAGCGGGACTTTCCGGGGAGCTGTTTTTT
cdr3_aa: CASILRLAGLSGELFF

clone_size: NA
v_call: TRBV21-1
d_call: NA
j_call: TRBJ2-2
cdr3_nt: TGTGCCGGGACAGGGCCCAACACCGGGGAGCTGTTTTTT
cdr3_aa: CAGTGPNTGELFF

clone_size: few
v_call: TRBV24-1
d_call: NA
j_call: TRBJ2-4
cdr3_nt: TGTGCCACCAGTGAGGCTGGATCGGGAAACATTCAGTACTTC
cdr3_aa: CATSEAGSGNIQYF

clone_size: NA
v_call: TRBV20-1
d_call: NA
j_call: TRBJ2-5
cdr3_nt: TGCAGTGCCTCCCCCGGACAGACCCAGTACTTC
cdr3_aa: CSASPGQTQYF

clone_size: many
v_call: TRBV12-3/TRBV12-4
d_call: NA
j_call: TRBJ2-3
cdr3_nt: TGTGCCAGCAGTTACCGGGTAGCCGATACGCAGTATTTT
cdr3_aa: CASSYRVADTQYF

clone_size: few
v_call: TRBV12-3/TRBV12-4
d_call: NA
j_call: TRBJ1-1
cdr3_nt: TGTGCCAGCAGTTTAAGGGGCACCGGGGCTGAAGCTTTCTTT
cdr3_aa: CASSLRGTGAEAFF

clone_size: many
v_call: TRBV28
d_call: TRBD2
j_call: TRBJ2-3
cdr3_nt: TGTGCCAGCAGCCATCTCGGGGGGGTCCCAGATACGCAGTATTTT
cdr3_aa: CASSHLGGVPDTQYF

clone_size: few
v_call: TRBV7-8
d_call: NA
j_call: TRBJ2-2
cdr3_nt: TGTGCCAGCAGCTTTCTCGGGCCCACCGGGGAGCTGTTTTTT
cdr3_aa: CASSFLGPTGELFF

clone_size: once
v_call: TRBV5-1
d_call: NA
j_call: TRBJ1-1
cdr3_nt: TGCGCCAGCGGCTTGGATCTCATTGACGGCACTGAAGCTTTCTTT
cdr3_aa: CASGLDLIDGTEAFF

clone_size: many
v_call: TRBV28
d_call: TRBD1
j_call: TRBJ2-1
cdr3_nt: TGTGCCAGCAGTTTTCGGAGAACAGGGGATCCATACAATGAGCAGTTCTTC
cdr3_aa: CASSFRRTGDPYNEQFF

clone_size: few
v_call: TRBV12-3/TRBV12-4
d_call: TRBD2
j_call: TRBJ2-1
cdr3_nt: TGTGCCAGCAGTTTACAAGCCGGACTAGCGGGGAGCTACAATGAGCAGTTCTTC
cdr3_aa: CASSLQAGLAGSYNEQFF